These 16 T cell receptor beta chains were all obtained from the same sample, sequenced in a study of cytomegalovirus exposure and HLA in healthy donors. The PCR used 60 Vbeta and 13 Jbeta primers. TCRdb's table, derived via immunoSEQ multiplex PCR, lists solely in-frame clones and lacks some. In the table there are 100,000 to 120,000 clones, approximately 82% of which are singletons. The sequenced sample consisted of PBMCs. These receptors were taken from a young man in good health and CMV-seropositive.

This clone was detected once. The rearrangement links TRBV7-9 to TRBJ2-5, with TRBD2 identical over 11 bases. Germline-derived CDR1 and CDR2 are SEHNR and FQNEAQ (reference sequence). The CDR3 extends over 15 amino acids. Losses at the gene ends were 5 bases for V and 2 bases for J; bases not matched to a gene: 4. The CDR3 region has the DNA TGTGCCAGCAGCCCTCCTAGCGGGGGGCAAGAGACCCAGTACTTC. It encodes CASSPPSGGQETQYF.

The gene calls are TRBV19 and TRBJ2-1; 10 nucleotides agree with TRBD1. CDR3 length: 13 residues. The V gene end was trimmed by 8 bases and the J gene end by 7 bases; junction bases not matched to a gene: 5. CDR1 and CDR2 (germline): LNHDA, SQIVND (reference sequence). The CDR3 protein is CASGQGVINEQFF. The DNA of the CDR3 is TGTGCCAGTGGACAGGGGGTAATTAATGAGCAGTTCTTC.

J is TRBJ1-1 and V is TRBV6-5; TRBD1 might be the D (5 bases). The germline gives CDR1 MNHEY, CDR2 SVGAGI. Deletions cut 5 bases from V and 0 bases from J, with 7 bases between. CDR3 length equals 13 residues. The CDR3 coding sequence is TGTGCCAGCAGTGGGGCCGTGAACACTGAAGCTTTCTTT. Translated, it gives CASSGAVNTEAFF.

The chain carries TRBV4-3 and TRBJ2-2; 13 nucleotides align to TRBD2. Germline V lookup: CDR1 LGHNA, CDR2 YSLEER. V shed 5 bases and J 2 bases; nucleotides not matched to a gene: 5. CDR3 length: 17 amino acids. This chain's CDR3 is CASSSGLAGQNTGELFF. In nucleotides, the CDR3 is TGCGCCAGCAGCTCGGGACTAGCGGGACAAAACACCGGGGAGCTGTTTTTT.

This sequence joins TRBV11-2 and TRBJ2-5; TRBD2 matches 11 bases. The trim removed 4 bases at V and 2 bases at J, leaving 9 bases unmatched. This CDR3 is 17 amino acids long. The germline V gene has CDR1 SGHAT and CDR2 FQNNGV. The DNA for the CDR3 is TGTGCCAGCAGCTCCGGACTAGCGGGCTTAGGGCAAGAGACCCAGTACTTC. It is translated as CASSSGLAGLGQETQYF.

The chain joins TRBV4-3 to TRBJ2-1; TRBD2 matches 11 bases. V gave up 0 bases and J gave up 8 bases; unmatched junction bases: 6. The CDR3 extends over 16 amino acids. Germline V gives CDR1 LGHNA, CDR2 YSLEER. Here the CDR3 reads CASSQDATSGGYEQFF. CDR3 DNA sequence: TGCGCCAGCAGCCAAGATGCAACTAGCGGGGGCTATGAGCAGTTCTTC.

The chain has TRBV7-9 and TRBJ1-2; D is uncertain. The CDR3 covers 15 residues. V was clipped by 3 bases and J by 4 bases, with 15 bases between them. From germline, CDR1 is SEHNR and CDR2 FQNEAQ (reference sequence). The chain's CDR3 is CASSFWRERSYGYTF. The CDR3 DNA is TGTGCCAGCAGCTTTTGGCGGGAGCGGAGCTATGGCTACACCTTC.

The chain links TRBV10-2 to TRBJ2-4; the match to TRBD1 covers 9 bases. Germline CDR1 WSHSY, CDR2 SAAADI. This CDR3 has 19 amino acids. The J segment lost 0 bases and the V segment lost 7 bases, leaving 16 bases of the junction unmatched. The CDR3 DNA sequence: TGCGCCAGCACCGGACCGGGACAGGGTCCCACCATAGCCAAAAACATTCAGTACTTC. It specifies CASTGPGQGPTIAKNIQYF.

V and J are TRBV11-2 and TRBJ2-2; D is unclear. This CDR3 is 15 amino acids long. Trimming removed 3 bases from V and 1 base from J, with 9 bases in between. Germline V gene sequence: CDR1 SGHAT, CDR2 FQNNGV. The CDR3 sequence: CASSFGNVNTGELFF. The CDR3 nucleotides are TGTGCCAGCAGCTTCGGTAACGTGAACACCGGGGAGCTGTTTTTT.

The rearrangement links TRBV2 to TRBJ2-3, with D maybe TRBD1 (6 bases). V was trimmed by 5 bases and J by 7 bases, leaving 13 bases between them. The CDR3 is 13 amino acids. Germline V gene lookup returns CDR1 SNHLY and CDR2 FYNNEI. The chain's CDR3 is CASSPGQYYTQYF. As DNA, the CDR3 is TGTGCCAGCAGTCCTGGACAGTATTATACGCAGTATTTT.

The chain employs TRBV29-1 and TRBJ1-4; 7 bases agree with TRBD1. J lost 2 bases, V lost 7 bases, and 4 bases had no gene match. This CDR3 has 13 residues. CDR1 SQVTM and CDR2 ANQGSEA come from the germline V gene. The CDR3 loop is CSAPRGTNEKLFF. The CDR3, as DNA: TGCAGCGCTCCCAGGGGGACTAATGAAAAACTGTTTTTT.

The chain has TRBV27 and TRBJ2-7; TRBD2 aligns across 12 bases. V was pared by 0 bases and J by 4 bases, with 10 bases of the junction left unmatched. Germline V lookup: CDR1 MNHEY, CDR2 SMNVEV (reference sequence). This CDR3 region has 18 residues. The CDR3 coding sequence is TGTGCCAGCAGTTTATCTCGTCCTCTAGCGGGGGGGCTTTACGAGCAGTACTTC. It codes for CASSLSRPLAGGLYEQYF.

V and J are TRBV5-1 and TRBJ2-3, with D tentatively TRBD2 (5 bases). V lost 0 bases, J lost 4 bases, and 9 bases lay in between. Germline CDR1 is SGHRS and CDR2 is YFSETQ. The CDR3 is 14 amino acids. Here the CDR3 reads CASSLVGSADTQYF. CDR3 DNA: TGCGCCAGCAGCTTGGTGGGTAGCGCAGATACGCAGTATTTT.

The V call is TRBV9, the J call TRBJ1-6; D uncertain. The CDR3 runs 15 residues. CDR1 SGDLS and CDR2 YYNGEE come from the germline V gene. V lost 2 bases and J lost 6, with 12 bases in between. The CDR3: CASSVRADGNSPLHF. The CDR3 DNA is TGTGCCAGCAGCGTGAGGGCGGACGGTAATTCACCCCTCCACTTT.

The CDR3 DNA reads TGTGCCAGTAGTATAAGGGCAGGGTACGAGCAGTACTTC. Translated, it gives CASSIRAGYEQYF. The V call is TRBV19, the J call TRBJ2-5; D possibly corresponds to TRBD1 (5 bases). The J call could be wrong; TRBJ2-7 is a better fit for the DNA end. CDR1 is LNHDA, CDR2 SQIVND, per germline (reference sequence). The CDR3 runs to 13 residues.

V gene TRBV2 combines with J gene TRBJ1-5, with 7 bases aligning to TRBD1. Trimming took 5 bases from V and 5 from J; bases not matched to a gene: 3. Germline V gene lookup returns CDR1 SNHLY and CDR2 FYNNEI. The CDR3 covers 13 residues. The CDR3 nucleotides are TGTGCCAGCAGTTCCGACAGGGATCAGCCCCAGCATTTT. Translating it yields CASSSDRDQPQHF. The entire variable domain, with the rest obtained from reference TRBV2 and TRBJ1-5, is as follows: EPEVTQTPSHQVTQMGQEVILRCVPISNHLYFYWYRQILGQKVEFLVSFYNNEISEKSEIFDDQFSVERPDGSNFTLKIRSTKLEDSAMYFCASSSDRDQPQHFGDGTRLSIL.